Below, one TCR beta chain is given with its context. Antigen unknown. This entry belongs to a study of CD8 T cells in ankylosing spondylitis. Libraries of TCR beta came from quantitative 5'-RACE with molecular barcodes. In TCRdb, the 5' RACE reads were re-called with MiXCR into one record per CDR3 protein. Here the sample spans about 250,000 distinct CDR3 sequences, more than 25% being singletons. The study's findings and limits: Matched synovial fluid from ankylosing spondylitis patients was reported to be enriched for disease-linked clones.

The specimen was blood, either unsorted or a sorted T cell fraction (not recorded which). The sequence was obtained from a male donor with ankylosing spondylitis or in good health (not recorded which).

CDR3 protein: CASSSSRGWTGELFF. The DNA of the CDR3 is TGTGCCAGCAGCTCGTCGAGGGGCTGGACCGGGGAGCTGTTTTTT. The V call is TRBV7-8, the J call TRBJ2-2; D may match TRBD1 or TRBD2 (5 bases each). CDR3 length: 15 amino acids. Deletions cut 4 bases from V and 5 bases from J, with 14 bases between. Germline-derived CDR1 and CDR2 are SGHVS and FQNEAQ.